The source of this TCR beta chain is a study of shared clonotypes between healthy human individuals. About the research overall: Aged 18 to 49, the donors were two women and three men.

The test was conducted at deep level. Generated by immunoSEQ multiplex PCR, the TCRdb table keeps only in-frame clones and is missing some. The table has over a million clones, more than 75% seen once; the top ten hold roughly 0.62%. Trimming removed 1 base at V and 9 bases at J, with 22 bases between. The germline V gene has CDR1 MDHEN and CDR2 SYDVKM. The CDR3 covers 17 residues. Investigators divided CD4+ cells into CD45RA+ naive and CD45RA-negative memory subsets. The J gene is TRBJ2-1, the V gene TRBV28; possible D gene TRBD2, 6 bases. This receptor was taken from a young man in good health. Some clones in this sample may be carry-over from other donors' samples. Sequenced sample: memory CD4+ T cells from PBMCs. Subset reported: CD45RA-negative fraction. The CDR3 DNA is TGTGCCAGCAGTTTATTCATAGCGGCCCGGAGAGGCGGTGAGCAGTTCTTC. This gives the protein CASSLFIAARRGGEQFF.